Detailed here is one TCR beta chain. This clone showed up many times. Its antigen is currently not known. It has no much larger one-base neighbor in the sample; base qualities were not kept. Libraries were constructed by PCR. Instrument used: Illumina HiSeq 4000. High-throughput sequencing was used to profile the CDR3 region of the TCR beta-chain in every patient. As for how the authors treated the data: The researchers built a classifier to tell apart papillary thyroid cancer patients with distant metastasis, based on CDR3 differences among clinicopathological groups. To measure repertoire diversity the researchers used the Shannon index, while the Morisita-Horn index served to gauge how similar the tumor and blood repertoires were. Starting from the raw public reads, TCRdb applied fastp trimming at Q25, assembled clones with MiXCR and retained in-frame beta chains. The V and J calls follow TCRdb's processing rather than the paper's. The sample profile shows 90,000 or so clones; around 9.1% of them were found once. The top ten clonotypes cover 8.8% of the sample.

This entry is derived from a study of metastatic and nonmetastatic thyroid tumors (dated by TCRdb to the early 2020s). Notes on the research overall: The researchers compared repertoires between peripheral blood samples and tumor or nodule tissue samples from patients with malignant or benign thyroid disease.

No patient had received any treatment before thyroid surgery. Patient clinical samples collected from 2012 to 2018 were retrospectively analysed using T-cell receptor beta sequencing. Looking up the germline V gene yields CDR1 SGHTA and CDR2 FQGNSA. Trimming removed 5 bases from V and 6 bases from J, leaving 17 bases between the germline ends. The CDR3 measures 15 amino acids from cysteine to phenylalanine. Only the CDR3 region is kept as DNA, spanning 45 bases read in frame from base 1. Study-level results and caveats: TCR beta diversity was reported as significantly higher in malignant tumors than in benign nodules, in both blood and tumor samples.

Here the chain combines TRBV7-2 and TRBJ1-5, with the D gene not confidently named. The origin of this receptor is a female donor with papillary thyroid cancer or a benign thyroid nodule (not recorded which). Some clones in this sample may be carry-over from other donors' samples. The sequenced material came from blood. The CDR3 reads as follows: CASSRSGGMGQPQHF. In nucleotide form, the sequence is TGTGCCAGCAGCCGATCCGGCGGGATGGGTCAGCCCCAGCATTTT.